Below, 11 T cell receptor beta chains from the same sample are listed, as sequenced in a study of a mutant IDH1 vaccine in newly diagnosed glioma. The time point: week 11, during vaccination. What each vaccine dose contained was 300 ug of mutant IDH1 20-mer peptide, accompanied by topical imiquimod. Only in-frame clones appear in the TCRdb table, and some are missing; sequencing was by immunoSEQ multiplex PCR. The sample holds fewer than 35,000 clones; around 89% are singletons and the top ten take 20%. No antigens are known for them. The specimen was PBMCs, collected from a glioma patient whose treatment included an IDH1 peptide vaccine. The receptor set was obtained from a man aged 18 to 29 with glioma.

The chain has TRBV6-6 and TRBJ1-1, with D tentatively TRBD1 (5 bases). V gave up 6 bases and J gave up 2 bases, with 13 bases separating them. Germline values: CDR1 MNHNY, CDR2 SVGAGI (reference sequence). CDR3 size: 14 residues. CDR3 DNA sequence: TGTGCCAGCAGCCGCCCGGGGGAAAACACTGAAGCTTTCTTT. It specifies CASSRPGENTEAFF.

The rearrangement joins TRBV19 to TRBJ1-1; 7 bases align to TRBD1. CDR3 length: 14 residues. The germline V gene has CDR1 LNHDA and CDR2 SQIVND (reference sequence). The V and J ends lost 6 bases and 4 bases, in that order; junction bases with no gene match: 8. DNA for the CDR3: TGTGCCAGTAGGACAGGGAGTGGAGGCACTGAAGCTTTCTTT. This codes for CASRTGSGGTEAFF.

The chain is built from TRBV5-4 and TRBJ2-7, with a tentative D call TRBD2 (5 bases). There are 13 residues in the CDR3. V lost 2 bases and J lost 2, with 8 bases in between. CDR1 is SGHNT, CDR2 YYREEE, per germline (reference sequence). The CDR3 region is CASSLAGTYEQYF. CDR3 bases: TGTGCCAGCAGCTTAGCCGGGACCTACGAGCAGTACTTC. Variable domain in full (rest from reference TRBV5-4 and TRBJ2-7): ETGVTQSPTHLIKTRGQQVTLRCSSQSGHNTVSWYQQALGQGPQFIFQYYREEENGRGNFPPRFSGLQFPNYSSELNVNALELDDSALYLCASSLAGTYEQYFGPGTRLTVT.

The rearrangement joins TRBV5-5 to TRBJ1-5; the D gene is possibly TRBD1 (5 bases). Per the germline V gene, CDR1 is SGHKS and CDR2 is YYEKEE (reference sequence). This CDR3 region has 14 residues. Trimming removed 3 bases at V and 1 base at J, with 8 bases between. The CDR3 is CASSWGKSNQPQHF. The CDR3 region has the DNA TGTGCCAGCAGCTGGGGGAAAAGCAATCAGCCCCAGCATTTT.

The chain joins TRBV7-2 to TRBJ2-7; TRBD2 aligns across 14 bases. The CDR3 contains 15 residues. The germline gives CDR1 SGHTA, CDR2 FQGNSA. Trimming at V came to 8 bases and at J to 7 bases, leaving 10 bases not matched to a gene. The CDR3 here is CASGGGTSGRREQYF. CDR3 coding DNA: TGTGCCAGCGGAGGGGGGACTAGCGGGAGAAGGGAGCAGTACTTC.

The chain combines TRBV9 with TRBJ1-5; D is unresolved. Germline lookup yields CDR1 SGDLS and CDR2 YYNGEE. The CDR3 has 15 residues. V was trimmed by 0 bases and J by 0 bases, leaving 7 bases between them. The CDR3 nucleotides are TGTGCCAGCAGCGTAGGAGGAGATAGCAATCAGCCCCAGCATTTT. This sequence encodes CASSVGGDSNQPQHF.

A single count supports this clone. The V gene is TRBV14, the J gene TRBJ1-3; no clear D. V was cut by 3 bases and J by 7 bases, with 7 bases left in between. The CDR3 contains 12 residues. Germline V gene data show CDR1 as SGHDN and CDR2 as FVKESK. Here the CDR3 DNA reads TGTGCCAGCAGCCACCAACCGAACACCATATATTTT. Translating gives CASSHQPNTIYF.

The gene calls are TRBV10-3 and TRBJ2-3, with TRBD1 matching over 9 bases. CDR1 is ENHRY and CDR2 is SYGVKD in the germline V gene. With 6 bases clipped from V and 4 bases from J, the junction kept 5 bases outside the gene matches. The CDR3 spans 14 residues. The CDR3 here is CAIRGQGVPDTQYF. CDR3 coding DNA: TGTGCCATCAGGGGACAGGGCGTCCCAGATACGCAGTATTTT.

The chain joins TRBV23-1 to TRBJ2-7, with no clear D. TRBV23-1 is marked as an open reading frame, function uncertain. This CDR3 spans 18 amino acids. The V and J ends lost 2 bases and 0 bases respectively, with 20 bases between them. Written as DNA, the CDR3 is TGCGCCAGCAGTCAACCAGGCCCCACAGCGTCTAGCTCCTACGAGCAGTACTTC. Its protein is CASSQPGPTASSSYEQYF.

A few counts support this clone. The rearrangement uses TRBV10-3 and TRBJ2-3; no definite D call. Per the germline V gene, CDR1 is ENHRY and CDR2 is SYGVKD. This CDR3 has 13 amino acids. Trimming took 3 bases from V and 1 from J, leaving 5 bases between them. CDR3 in DNA: TGTGCCATCAGTGATCCCCGCACAGATACGCAGTATTTT. This translates into CAISDPRTDTQYF.

CDR3 sequence: CASSYLGSPRAEQYF. The CDR3 region has the DNA TGTGCCAGCAGTTACCTCGGATCTCCTAGGGCCGAGCAGTACTTC. V gene TRBV6-5 combines with J gene TRBJ2-7, with D unresolved. In germline, CDR1 is MNHEY, CDR2 SVGAGI. This CDR3 contains 15 residues. Between the trimmed V and J ends, which lost 2 bases and 6 bases, there was a span of 17 bases.